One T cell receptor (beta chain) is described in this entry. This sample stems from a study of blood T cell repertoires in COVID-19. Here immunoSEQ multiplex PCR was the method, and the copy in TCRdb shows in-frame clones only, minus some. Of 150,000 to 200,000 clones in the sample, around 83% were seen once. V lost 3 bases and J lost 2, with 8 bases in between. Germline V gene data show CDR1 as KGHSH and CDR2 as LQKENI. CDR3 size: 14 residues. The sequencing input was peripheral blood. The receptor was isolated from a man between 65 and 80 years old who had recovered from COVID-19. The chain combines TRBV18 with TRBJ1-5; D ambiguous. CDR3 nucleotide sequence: TGTGCCAGCTCACCCTCAACGGGCAATCAGCCCCAGCATTTT. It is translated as CASSPSTGNQPQHF.